Sequencing of this T cell receptor (beta chain) was carried out in a study of OX40 agonist ivuxolimab in advanced cancers. At the level of the study: Subjects had a mean age of 60 years, with a range of about 23 to 90; about 83% were male.

People who had autoimmune disease history or systemic immunosuppression were excluded. Study-wide results and caveats: Certain nonresponders additionally had low normalized T-cell clonal expansion.

Trimming cost V 1 base and J 4 bases, with 7 bases left between them. This CDR3 comprises 14 residues. Per the germline V gene, CDR1 is KGHSH and CDR2 is LQKENI. As to this clone: The antigen is unknown.

Profiling relied on immunoSEQ multiplex PCR, and the TCRdb table lists in-frame clones only, not all of them. The repertoire holds some 73,000 clones, with 90% as singletons. The sample was CD4+ or CD8+ T cells sorted from blood, taken in a trial of the OX40 agonist ivuxolimab. This receptor was obtained from an adult with an advanced solid tumor such as melanoma, head and neck, liver or kidney cancer. The chain uses TRBV18 and TRBJ2-2; D gene unclear. CDR3 sequence (DNA): TGTGCCAGCTCACCACTAGACCGCACCGGGGAGCTGTTTTTT. This translates into CASSPLDRTGELFF.